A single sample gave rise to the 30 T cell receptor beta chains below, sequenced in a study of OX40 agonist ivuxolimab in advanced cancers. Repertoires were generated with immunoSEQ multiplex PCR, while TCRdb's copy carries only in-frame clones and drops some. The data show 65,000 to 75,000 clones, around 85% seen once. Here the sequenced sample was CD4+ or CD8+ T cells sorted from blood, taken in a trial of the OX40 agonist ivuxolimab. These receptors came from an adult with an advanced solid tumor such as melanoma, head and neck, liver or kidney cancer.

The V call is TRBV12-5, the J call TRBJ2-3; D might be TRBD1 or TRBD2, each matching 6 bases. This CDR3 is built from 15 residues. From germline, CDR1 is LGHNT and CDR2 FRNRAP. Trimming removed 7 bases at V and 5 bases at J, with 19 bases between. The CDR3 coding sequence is TGTGCTAGTGCCCTACCGGGGGCCTACGAAGATACGCAGTATTTT. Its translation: CASALPGAYEDTQYF.

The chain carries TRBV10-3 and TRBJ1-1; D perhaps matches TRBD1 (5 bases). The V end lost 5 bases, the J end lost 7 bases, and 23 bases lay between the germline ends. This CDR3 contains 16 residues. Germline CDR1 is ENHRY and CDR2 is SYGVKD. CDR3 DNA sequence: TGTGCCATCAGTAAGACAGTTCGGGTTGGGCTCAGTGAAGCTTTCTTT. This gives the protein CAISKTVRVGLSEAFF.

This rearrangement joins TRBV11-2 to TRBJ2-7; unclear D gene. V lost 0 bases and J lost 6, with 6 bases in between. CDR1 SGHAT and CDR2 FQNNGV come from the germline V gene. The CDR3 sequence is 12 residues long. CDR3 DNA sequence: TGTGCCAGCAGCTTAGATCGCGGCGAGCAGTACTTC. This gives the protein CASSLDRGEQYF.

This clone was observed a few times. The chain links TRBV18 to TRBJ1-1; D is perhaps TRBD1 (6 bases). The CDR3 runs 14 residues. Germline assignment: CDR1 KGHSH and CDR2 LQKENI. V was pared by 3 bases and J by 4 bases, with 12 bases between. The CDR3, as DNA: TGTGCCAGCTCACCTCAGGGGTTCTTCACTGAAGCTTTCTTT. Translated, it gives CASSPQGFFTEAFF.

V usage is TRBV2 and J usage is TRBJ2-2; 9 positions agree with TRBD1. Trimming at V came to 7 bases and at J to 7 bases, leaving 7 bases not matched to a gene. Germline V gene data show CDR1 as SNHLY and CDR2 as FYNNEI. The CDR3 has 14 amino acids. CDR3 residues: CASTPQGAGGELFF. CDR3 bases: TGTGCCAGCACTCCACAGGGGGCAGGCGGGGAGCTGTTTTTT.

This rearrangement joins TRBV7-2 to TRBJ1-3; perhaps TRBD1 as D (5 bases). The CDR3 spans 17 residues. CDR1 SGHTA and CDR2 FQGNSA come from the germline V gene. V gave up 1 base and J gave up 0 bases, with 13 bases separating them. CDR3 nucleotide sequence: TGTGCCAGCAGCTTAGTAGGACAATCTTTCTCTGGAAACACCATATATTTT. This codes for CASSLVGQSFSGNTIYF.

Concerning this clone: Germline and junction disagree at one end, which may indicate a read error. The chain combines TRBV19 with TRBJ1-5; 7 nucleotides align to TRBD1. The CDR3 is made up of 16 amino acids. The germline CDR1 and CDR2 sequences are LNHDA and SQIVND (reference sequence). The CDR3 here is CASRSTGRRYDQPQHF. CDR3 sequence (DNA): TGTGCCAGTAGGTCGACAGGGAGGCGATATGATCAGCCCCAGCACTTT. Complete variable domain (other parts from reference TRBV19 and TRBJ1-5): DGGITQSPKYLFRKEGQNVTLSCEQNLNHDAMYWYRQDPGQGLRLIYYSQIVNDFQKGDIAEGYSVSREKKESFPLTVTSAQKNPTAFYLCASRSTGRRYDQPQHFGDGTRLSIL.

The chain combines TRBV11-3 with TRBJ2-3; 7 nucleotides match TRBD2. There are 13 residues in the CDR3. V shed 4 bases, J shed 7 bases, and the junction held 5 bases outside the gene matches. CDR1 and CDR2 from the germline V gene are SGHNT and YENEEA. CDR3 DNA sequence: TGTGCCAGCAGCTCCCGACTAGCAAATACGCAGTATTTT. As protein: CASSSRLANTQYF.

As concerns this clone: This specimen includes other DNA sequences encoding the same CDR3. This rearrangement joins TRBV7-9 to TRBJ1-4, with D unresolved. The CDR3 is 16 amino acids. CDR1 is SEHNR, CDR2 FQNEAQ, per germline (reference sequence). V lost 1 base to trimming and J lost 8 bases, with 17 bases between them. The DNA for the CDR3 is TGTGCCAGCAGCTTAGAAGGGCAGCCCCTTAGGGAAAAACTGTTTTTT. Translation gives CASSLEGQPLREKLFF.

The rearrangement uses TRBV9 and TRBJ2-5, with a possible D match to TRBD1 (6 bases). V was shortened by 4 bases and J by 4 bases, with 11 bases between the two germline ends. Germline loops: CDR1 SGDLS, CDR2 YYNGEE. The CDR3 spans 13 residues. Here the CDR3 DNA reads TGTGCCAGCAGCCGGACAGATCCAGAGACCCAGTACTTC. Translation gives CASSRTDPETQYF.

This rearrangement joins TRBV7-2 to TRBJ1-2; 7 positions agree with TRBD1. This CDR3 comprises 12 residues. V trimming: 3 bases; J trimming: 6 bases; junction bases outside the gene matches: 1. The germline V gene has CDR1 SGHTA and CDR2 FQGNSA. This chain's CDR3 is CASSFDRDGYTF. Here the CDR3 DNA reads TGTGCCAGCAGCTTCGACAGGGATGGCTACACCTTC.

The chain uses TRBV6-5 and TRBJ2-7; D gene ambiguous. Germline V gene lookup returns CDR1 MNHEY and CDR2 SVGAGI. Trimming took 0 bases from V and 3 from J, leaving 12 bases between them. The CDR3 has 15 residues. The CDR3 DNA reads TGTGCCAGCAGTTACTCGCAGCCCATCTACTACGAGCAGTACTTC. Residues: CASSYSQPIYYEQYF.

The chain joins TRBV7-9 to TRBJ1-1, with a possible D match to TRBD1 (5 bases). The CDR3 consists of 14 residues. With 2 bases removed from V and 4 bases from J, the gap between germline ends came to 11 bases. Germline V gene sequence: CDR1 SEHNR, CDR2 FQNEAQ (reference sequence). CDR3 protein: CASSLQGDATEAFF. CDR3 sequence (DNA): TGTGCCAGCAGCTTACAAGGGGATGCCACTGAAGCTTTCTTT. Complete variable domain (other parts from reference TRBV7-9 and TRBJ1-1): DTGVSQNPRHKITKRGQNVTFRCDPISEHNRLYWYRQTLGQGPEFLTYFQNEAQLEKSRLLSDRFSAERPKGSFSTLEIQRTEQGDSAMYLCASSLQGDATEAFFGQGTRLTVV.

CDR3 nucleotide sequence: TGTGCCAGCAGCTCCCGGGGCACCTACGAGCAGTACTTC. It translates to CASSSRGTYEQYF. The rearrangement joins TRBV5-6 to TRBJ2-7; D assignment may be TRBD1 or TRBD2 (5 bases each). V lost 3 bases, J lost 2 bases, and 9 bases lay in between. This CDR3 is 13 amino acids long. Germline lookup yields CDR1 SGHDT and CDR2 YYEEEE.

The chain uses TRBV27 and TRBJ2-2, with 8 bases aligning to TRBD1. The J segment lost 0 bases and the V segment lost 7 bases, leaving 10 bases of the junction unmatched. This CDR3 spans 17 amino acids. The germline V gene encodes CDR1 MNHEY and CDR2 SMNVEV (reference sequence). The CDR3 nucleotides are TGTGCCAGCACCCGGGACAGGAGCTTCTCGAACACCGGGGAGCTGTTTTTT. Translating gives CASTRDRSFSNTGELFF.

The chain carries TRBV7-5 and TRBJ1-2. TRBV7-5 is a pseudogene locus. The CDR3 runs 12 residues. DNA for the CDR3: TGTGCCAGCAGCTTAGACTCTAATGGCTACACCTTC. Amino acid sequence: CASSLDSNGYTF.

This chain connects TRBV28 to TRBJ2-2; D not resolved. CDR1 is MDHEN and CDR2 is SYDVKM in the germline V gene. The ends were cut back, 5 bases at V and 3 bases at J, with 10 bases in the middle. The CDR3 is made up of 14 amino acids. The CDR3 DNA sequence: TGTGCCAGCAGTGCCTACACGGACACCGGGGAGCTGTTTTTT. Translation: CASSAYTDTGELFF.

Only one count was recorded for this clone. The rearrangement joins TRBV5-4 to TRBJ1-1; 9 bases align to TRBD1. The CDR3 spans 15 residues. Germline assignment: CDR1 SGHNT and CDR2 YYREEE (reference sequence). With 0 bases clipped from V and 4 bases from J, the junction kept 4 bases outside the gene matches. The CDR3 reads CASSLDRGPSTEAFF. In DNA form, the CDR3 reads TGTGCCAGCAGCTTGGACAGGGGGCCTAGCACTGAAGCTTTCTTT.

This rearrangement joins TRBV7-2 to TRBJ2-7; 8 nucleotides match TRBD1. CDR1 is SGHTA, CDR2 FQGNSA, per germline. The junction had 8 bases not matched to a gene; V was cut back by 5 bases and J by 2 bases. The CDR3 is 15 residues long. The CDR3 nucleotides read TGTGCCAGCAGCATAGTGCAGGGGGCTCCCTACGAGCAGTACTTC. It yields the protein CASSIVQGAPYEQYF.

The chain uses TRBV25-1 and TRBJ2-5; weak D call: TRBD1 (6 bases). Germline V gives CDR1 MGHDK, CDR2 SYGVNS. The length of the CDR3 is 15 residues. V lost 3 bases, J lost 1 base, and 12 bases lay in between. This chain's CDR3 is CASSDGQTSQETQYF. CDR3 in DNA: TGTGCCAGCAGTGACGGACAGACGTCCCAAGAGACCCAGTACTTC.

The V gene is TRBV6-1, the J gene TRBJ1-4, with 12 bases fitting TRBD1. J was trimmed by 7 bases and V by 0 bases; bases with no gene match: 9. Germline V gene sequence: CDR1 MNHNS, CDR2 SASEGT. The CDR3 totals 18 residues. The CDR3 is CASSEALGTGGLGEKLFF. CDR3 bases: TGTGCCAGCAGTGAAGCGCTCGGGACAGGGGGCTTAGGTGAAAAACTGTTTTTT.

The CDR3 DNA reads as TGTGCCAGCAGTGGAGCCGACCTCGGAGCCAAAAACATTCAGTACTTC. It is translated as CASSGADLGAKNIQYF. The chain uses TRBV6-4 and TRBJ2-4, with D unclear. Trimming took 4 bases from V and 0 from J, leaving 13 bases between them. There are 16 residues in the CDR3. In germline, CDR1 is MRHNA, CDR2 SNTAGT.

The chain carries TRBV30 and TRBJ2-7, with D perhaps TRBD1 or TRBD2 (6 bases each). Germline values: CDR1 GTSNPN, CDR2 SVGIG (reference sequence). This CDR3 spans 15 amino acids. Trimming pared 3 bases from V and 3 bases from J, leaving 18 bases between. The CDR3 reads CAWRFRGTGVYEQYF. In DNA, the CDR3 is TGTGCCTGGAGATTCAGGGGCACGGGGGTCTACGAGCAGTACTTC.

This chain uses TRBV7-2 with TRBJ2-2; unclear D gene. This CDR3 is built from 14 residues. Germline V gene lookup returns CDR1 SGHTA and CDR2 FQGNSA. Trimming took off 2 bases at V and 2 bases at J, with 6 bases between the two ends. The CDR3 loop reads CASSLFGNTGELFF. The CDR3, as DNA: TGTGCCAGCAGCTTATTTGGCAACACCGGGGAGCTGTTTTTT.

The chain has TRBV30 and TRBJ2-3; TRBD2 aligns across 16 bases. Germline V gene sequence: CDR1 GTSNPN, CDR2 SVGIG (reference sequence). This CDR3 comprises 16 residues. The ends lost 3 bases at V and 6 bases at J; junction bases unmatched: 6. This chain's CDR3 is CAWRSGLAGGLDTQYF. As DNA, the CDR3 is TGTGCCTGGAGGTCGGGACTAGCGGGAGGGCTTGATACGCAGTATTTT.

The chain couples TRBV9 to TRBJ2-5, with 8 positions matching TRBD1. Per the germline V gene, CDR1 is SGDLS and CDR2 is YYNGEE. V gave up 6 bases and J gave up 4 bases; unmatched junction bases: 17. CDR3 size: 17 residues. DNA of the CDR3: TGTGCCAGCAACCATCCCCCTCCCCAGGGGGCAACAGAGACCCAGTACTTC. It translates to CASNHPPPQGATETQYF. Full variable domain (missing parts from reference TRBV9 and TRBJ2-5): DSGVTQTPKHLITATGQRVTLRCSPRSGDLSVYWYQQSLDQGLQFLIQYYNGEERAKGNILERFSAQQFPDLHSELNLSSLELGDSALYFCASNHPPPQGATETQYFGPGTRLLVL.

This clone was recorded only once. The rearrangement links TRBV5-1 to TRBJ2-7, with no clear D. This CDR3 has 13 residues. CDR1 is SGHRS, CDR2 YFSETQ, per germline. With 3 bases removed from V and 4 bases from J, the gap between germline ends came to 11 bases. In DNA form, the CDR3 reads TGCGCCAGCAGCTCGGCCCTTATGTACGAGCAGTACTTC. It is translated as CASSSALMYEQYF. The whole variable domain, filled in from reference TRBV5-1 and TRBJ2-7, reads KAGVTQTPRYLIKTRGQQVTLSCSPISGHRSVSWYQQTPGQGLQFLFEYFSETQRNKGNFPGRFSGRQFSNSRSEMNVSTLELGDSALYLCASSSALMYEQYFGPGTRLTVT.

In DNA form, the CDR3 reads TGTGCCAGCAGCTATGAACGACAGTGGGGGGAGACCCAGTACTTC. This translates into CASSYERQWGETQYF. V usage is TRBV5-5 and J usage is TRBJ2-5; D is perhaps TRBD1 or TRBD2 (5 bases each). The CDR3 extends over 15 amino acids. Trimming removed 3 bases from V and 5 bases from J, with 17 bases in between. Germline V gene sequence: CDR1 SGHKS, CDR2 YYEKEE (reference sequence).

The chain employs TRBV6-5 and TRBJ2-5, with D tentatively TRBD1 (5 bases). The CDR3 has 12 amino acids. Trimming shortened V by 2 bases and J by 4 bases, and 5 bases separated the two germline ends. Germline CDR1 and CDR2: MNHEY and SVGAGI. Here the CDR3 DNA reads TGTGCCAGCAGTTACAGGGGAGAGACCCAGTACTTC. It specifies CASSYRGETQYF.

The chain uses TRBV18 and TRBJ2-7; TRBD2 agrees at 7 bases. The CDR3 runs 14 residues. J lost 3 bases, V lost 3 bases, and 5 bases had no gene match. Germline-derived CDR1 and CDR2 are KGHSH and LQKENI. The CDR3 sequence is CASSPPGRGYEQYF. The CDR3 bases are TGTGCCAGCTCACCCCCGGGGAGGGGCTACGAGCAGTACTTC.